The 17 T cell receptor beta chains given below trace back to one sample, sequenced in a study of graft-versus-host responses after intestinal transplantation. These receptors have no identified antigens. The method was immunoSEQ multiplex PCR; TCRdb's version includes in-frame clones alone and lacks a portion of them. This sample carries approximately 90,000 clones, about 89% of them seen once, and the ten largest clones take approximately 6%. Sequenced here: unstimulated CD8+ T cells sorted from spleen or lymph node cells, sampled before intestinal transplant. Every receptor here comes from a human donor who received an intestinal transplant.

The chain has TRBV21-1 and TRBJ2-4. TRBV21-1 is shown as a pseudogene. There are 12 residues in the CDR3. CDR3 residues: CARKGRWNIQYF. CDR3 in DNA: TGTGCCAGGAAGGGGAGATGGAACATTCAGTACTTC.

The rearrangement links TRBV6-5 to TRBJ2-5, with D perhaps assigned TRBD1 or TRBD2 (6 bases each). The V end was cut by 6 bases, the J end by 4 bases, with 12 bases between. The CDR3 totals 13 residues. Germline-derived CDR1 and CDR2 are MNHEY and SVGAGI. As DNA, the CDR3 is TGTGCCAGCAGCTTGGGGGGCCCAGAGACCCAGTACTTC. Protein sequence: CASSLGGPETQYF.

This clone was picked up one time. This sequence joins TRBV5-6 and TRBJ2-3; possibly TRBD1 for D (6 bases). The CDR3 consists of 15 residues. Germline V CDR1 and CDR2: SGHDT, YYEEEE. Between the trimmed V and J ends, which lost 5 bases and 3 bases, there was a span of 16 bases. CDR3 coding DNA: TGTGCCAGCAGTGCCCCCACAGGGTGGACAGATACGCAGTATTTT. Amino acid sequence: CASSAPTGWTDTQYF.

The V and J genes are TRBV4-1 and TRBJ2-7; D perhaps matches TRBD2 (7 bases). Trimming shortened V by 1 base and J by 1 base, and 11 bases separated the two germline ends. The CDR3 length is 15 residues. Germline V lookup: CDR1 MGHRA, CDR2 YSYEKL. CDR3: CASSQGGGASYEQYF. The CDR3 nucleotides read TGCGCCAGCAGCCAAGGAGGGGGGGCTTCCTACGAGCAGTACTTC.

The chain couples TRBV12-5 to TRBJ2-5; 8 nucleotides agree with TRBD2. This CDR3 spans 14 amino acids. The germline gives CDR1 LGHNT, CDR2 FRNRAP. Trimming at V came to 5 bases and at J to 0 bases, leaving 2 bases not matched to a gene. The CDR3 bases are TGTGCTAGTGGTAAACTAGCGGACCAAGAGACCCAGTACTTC. The encoded protein is CASGKLADQETQYF.

This clone showed up just a few times. The chain is built from TRBV5-6 and TRBJ1-6; no firm D call. CDR3 length: 14 amino acids. V was shortened by 2 bases and J by 13 bases, with 16 bases between the two germline ends. Germline CDR1 is SGHDT and CDR2 is YYEEEE. CDR3 bases: TGTGCCAGCAGCTTAGGCGTGAGGGTCTCCCCCCTCCACTTT. Protein product: CASSLGVRVSPLHF.

This rearrangement joins TRBV4-1 to TRBJ2-5; D perhaps matches TRBD1 (6 bases). With the DNA end fitting TRBJ2-7 better, the J assignment may be wrong. This CDR3 spans 13 amino acids. Germline CDR1 MGHRA, CDR2 YSYEKL. The CDR3 coding sequence is TGCGCCAGCAGCCTACAGACAGGTTACGAGCAGTACTTC. Its translation: CASSLQTGYEQYF.

V and J are TRBV11-2 and TRBJ2-7; D might be TRBD1 (6 bases). From germline, CDR1 is SGHAT and CDR2 FQNNGV. Trimming took off 1 base at V and 0 bases at J, with 10 bases between the two ends. This CDR3 is built from 15 residues. The CDR3 reads CASSLAGQSSYEQYF. DNA for the CDR3: TGTGCCAGCAGCTTAGCTGGACAGTCCTCCTACGAGCAGTACTTC. The full variable domain, in which reference TRBV11-2 and TRBJ2-7 provide the parts outside the CDR3, is EAGVAQSPRYKIIEKRQSVAFWCNPISGHATLYWYQQILGQGPKLLIQFQNNGVVDDSQLPKDRFSAERLKGVDSTLKIQPAKLEDSAVYLCASSLAGQSSYEQYFGPGTRLTVT.

The chain has TRBV5-3 and TRBJ1-5; D is ambiguous. TRBV5-3 qualifies as an ORF whose function is uncertain. Trimming took off 6 bases at V and 5 bases at J, with 18 bases between the two ends. The CDR3 sequence is 15 residues long. The CDR3, as DNA: TGTGCCAGAATCCTGGAAATTGCAATTTATCAGCCCCAGCATTTT. Its protein is CARILEIAIYQPQHF.

This chain uses TRBV15 with TRBJ1-1, with TRBD1 matching 10 bases. J lost 5 bases, V lost 5 bases, and 8 bases had no gene match. This CDR3 contains 15 residues. In germline, CDR1 is LNHNV, CDR2 YYDKDF (reference sequence). CDR3 amino acids: CATSAPGQGITEAFF. DNA of the CDR3: TGTGCCACCAGCGCTCCGGGACAGGGGATAACTGAAGCTTTCTTT.

This clone was seen only a few times. The rearrangement links TRBV6-6 to TRBJ2-7; 9 nucleotides align to TRBD2. The germline CDR1 and CDR2 sequences are MNHNY and SVGAGI (reference sequence). The CDR3 extends over 13 amino acids. With V trimmed by 6 bases and J by 6 bases, 6 bases remained unmatched. In DNA form, the CDR3 reads TGTGCCAGCAGAGGGGGACTAGCCCTCGAGCAGTACTTC. This codes for CASRGGLALEQYF.

J is TRBJ2-3 and V is TRBV14; the D is unclear. Germline V gene lookup returns CDR1 SGHDN and CDR2 FVKESK. V gave up 2 bases and J gave up 2 bases, with 11 bases separating them. CDR3 length equals 15 residues. The CDR3 region has the DNA TGTGCCAGCAGCCAACCGGGCGGCCCCACAGATACGCAGTATTTT. Protein sequence: CASSQPGGPTDTQYF.

J is TRBJ1-2 and V is TRBV29-1, with TRBD1 as a possible D gene (5 bases). Germline V gene sequence: CDR1 SQVTM, CDR2 ANQGSEA. The V end lost 6 bases, the J end lost 3 bases, and 17 bases lay between the germline ends. CDR3 length equals 14 residues. CDR3 bases: TGCAGCGTAGACGGACAAGGGATTGACTATGGCTACACCTTC. Translated: CSVDGQGIDYGYTF.

The chain joins TRBV11-2 to TRBJ1-3; TRBD1 might be the D (6 bases). The CDR3 runs 15 residues. The germline V and J ends were trimmed by 3 bases and 0 bases, with 9 bases remaining between them. The V gene's germline CDR1 is SGHAT and CDR2 FQNNGV. The CDR3 region is CASSLQGNSGNTIYF. The CDR3 coding sequence is TGTGCCAGCAGCTTGCAGGGGAACTCTGGAAACACCATATATTTT.

The rearrangement links TRBV27 to TRBJ1-2; tentative D call: TRBD1 (5 bases). The V end lost 6 bases, the J end lost 7 bases, and 12 bases lay between the germline ends. CDR1 and CDR2 (germline): MNHEY, SMNVEV (reference sequence). The CDR3 extends over 12 amino acids. The DNA of the CDR3 is TGTGCCAGCAGCACCTCAGGGTTTGGCTACACCTTC. It yields the protein CASSTSGFGYTF.

This clone has just a few counts. V usage is TRBV7-9 and J usage is TRBJ2-2; a weak D match, TRBD2 (5 bases). Trimming stripped 5 bases from V and 5 bases from J, with 15 bases between. The CDR3 is made up of 15 amino acids. Germline CDR1 and CDR2: SEHNR and FQNEAQ (reference sequence). In DNA form, the CDR3 reads TGTGCCAGCAGCCTAACTACTAGGGCTACCGGGGAGCTGTTTTTT. This sequence encodes CASSLTTRATGELFF. Full variable domain (rest looked up from reference TRBV7-9 and TRBJ2-2): DTGVSQNPRHKITKRGQNVTFRCDPISEHNRLYWYRQTLGQGPEFLTYFQNEAQLEKSRLLSDRFSAERPKGSFSTLEIQRTEQGDSAMYLCASSLTTRATGELFFGEGSRLTVL.

J is TRBJ2-1 and V is TRBV4-1; D not certain. The CDR3 consists of 15 residues. V lost 1 base, J lost 5 bases, and 12 bases lay in between. Germline assignment: CDR1 MGHRA and CDR2 YSYEKL. This CDR3 reads CASSQGSAGDNEQFF. The CDR3 DNA is TGCGCCAGCAGCCAAGGGTCGGCTGGAGACAATGAGCAGTTCTTC.